A single sample gave rise to the 15 T cell receptor beta chains below, sequenced in a study of a mutant IDH1 vaccine in newly diagnosed glioma. These receptors have no identified antigens. Specified time point: week 35, safety follow-up. The study gave 300 ug of mutant IDH1 20-mer peptide per vaccine dose, with topical imiquimod. Clones were sequenced by immunoSEQ multiplex PCR, and TCRdb holds only the in-frame ones, with some missing. The data contain some 30,000 clones, around 80% of them singletons. The source was PBMCs, collected from a glioma patient whose treatment included an IDH1 peptide vaccine. The receptors were sampled from a woman aged 40 to 50 with glioma.

The chain is built from TRBV27 and TRBJ2-7; D gene unclear. Per the germline V gene, CDR1 is MNHEY and CDR2 is SMNVEV (reference sequence). The CDR3 loop spans 13 amino acids. Trimming cost V 6 bases and J 2 bases, with 11 bases left between them. The CDR3 DNA is TGTGCCAGCAGCTTCTCTTTCGCCTACGAGCAGTACTTC. Its protein product is CASSFSFAYEQYF.

The rearrangement joins TRBV25-1 to TRBJ1-6; the D is unclear. Trimming left V 5 bases short and J 7 bases short, with 15 bases between. The CDR3 runs to 15 residues. In germline, CDR1 is MGHDK, CDR2 SYGVNS. In nucleotides, the CDR3 is TGTGCCAGCAGTTATCGAGGGTTCCACAATTCACCCCTCCACTTT. Amino acid sequence: CASSYRGFHNSPLHF.

The rearrangement links TRBV10-1 to TRBJ2-4; D is perhaps TRBD2 (6 bases). CDR3 length: 15 residues. Germline values: CDR1 WNHNN, CDR2 SYGVQD (reference sequence). Trimming removed 4 bases at V and 6 bases at J, with 16 bases between. CDR3 amino acids: CASSASGTSGNIQYF. CDR3 sequence (DNA): TGCGCCAGCAGTGCATCCGGGACTTCGGGAAACATTCAGTACTTC.

The rearrangement links TRBV6-1 to TRBJ1-1; possibly TRBD1 for D (6 bases). The CDR3 contains 13 residues. Trimming pared 7 bases from V and 5 bases from J, leaving 14 bases between. From germline, CDR1 is MNHNS and CDR2 SASEGT. The CDR3 nucleotides are TGTGCCAGCACCCGACTAGGGGGAACTGAAGCTTTCTTT. This encodes CASTRLGGTEAFF.

This chain uses TRBV7-2 with TRBJ1-1, with 12 bases lining up with TRBD1. Germline V gene lookup returns CDR1 SGHTA and CDR2 FQGNSA. The V segment lost 6 bases and the J segment 1 base; nucleotides outside the gene matches: 9. The CDR3 is 17 residues long. Written as DNA, the CDR3 is TGTGCCAGCAGGGCGCGGGACAGGGGGCCTGCGAACACTGAAGCTTTCTTT. Translation: CASRARDRGPANTEAFF.

V usage is TRBV6-4 and J usage is TRBJ2-3, with D perhaps TRBD1 (5 bases). V lost 4 bases, J lost 4 bases, and 15 bases lay in between. CDR3 length: 15 amino acids. CDR1 MRHNA and CDR2 SNTAGT come from the germline V gene. The CDR3 DNA reads as TGTGCCAGCAGTGGTATGGTGGGGCCCGCAGATACGCAGTATTTT. Translated: CASSGMVGPADTQYF.

CDR3 protein: CASSVLTGNYGYTF. The CDR3 nucleotides are TGTGCCAGCAGTGTCCTGACAGGGAACTATGGCTACACCTTC. This sequence joins TRBV2 and TRBJ1-2, with 7 positions matching TRBD1. V dropped 4 bases and J dropped 2; count of bases not matched to a gene: 4. From germline, CDR1 is SNHLY and CDR2 FYNNEI. This CDR3 comprises 14 residues.

The chain is built from TRBV6-6 and TRBJ2-3; TRBD2 is a possible D gene (6 bases). The germline V gene has CDR1 MNHNY and CDR2 SVGAGI (reference sequence). The CDR3 runs 15 residues. V was cut by 0 bases and J by 1 base, with 8 bases left in between. The CDR3 loop is CASSYSERGTDTQYF. CDR3 DNA sequence: TGTGCCAGCAGTTACTCGGAGCGGGGCACAGATACGCAGTATTTT.

This chain links TRBV5-3 with TRBJ1-6; D uncertain. TRBV5-3 is placed among ORFs of uncertain function. V lost 10 bases, J lost 8 bases, and 16 bases lay in between. This CDR3 is built from 13 residues. CDR3: CAVPTKVDSPLHF. The CDR3 DNA sequence: TGTGCCGTACCTACCAAGGTGGATTCACCCCTCCACTTT.

J is TRBJ2-3 and V is TRBV12-5, with 9 bases lining up with TRBD1. The CDR3 extends over 15 amino acids. The germline gives CDR1 LGHNT, CDR2 FRNRAP. V gave up 2 bases and J gave up 2 bases; unmatched junction bases: 2. The CDR3 spells CASGLWDRATDTQYF. The DNA of the CDR3 is TGTGCTAGTGGTTTGTGGGACAGGGCCACAGATACGCAGTATTTT.

This rearrangement joins TRBV19 to TRBJ1-2; D uncertain. CDR3 size: 10 residues. Trimming pared 9 bases from V and 5 bases from J, leaving 7 bases between. Per the germline V gene, CDR1 is LNHDA and CDR2 is SQIVND (reference sequence). The CDR3 nucleotides are TGTGCCAGCTCCCTTTATGGCTACACCTTC. Translated: CASSLYGYTF.

The CDR3 is CASSLGDRNEQYF. The CDR3 DNA sequence: TGCGCCAGCAGCTTGGGGGACAGAAACGAGCAGTACTTC. The chain combines TRBV5-1 with TRBJ2-7; 7 positions agree with TRBD1. Germline CDR1 is SGHRS and CDR2 is YFSETQ. V shed 0 bases and J 5 bases; nucleotides not matched to a gene: 2. The CDR3 is 13 residues long. The complete variable domain, with remaining parts taken from reference TRBV5-1 and TRBJ2-7, reads KAGVTQTPRYLIKTRGQQVTLSCSPISGHRSVSWYQQTPGQGLQFLFEYFSETQRNKGNFPGRFSGRQFSNSRSEMNVSTLELGDSALYLCASSLGDRNEQYFGPGTRLTVT.

The rearrangement links TRBV5-1 to TRBJ2-2, with D uncertain. CDR3 length equals 16 residues. Trimming removed 0 bases at V and 1 base at J, with 10 bases between. Germline V gene sequence: CDR1 SGHRS, CDR2 YFSETQ. The CDR3 nucleotides are TGCGCCAGCAGCTTGGAGGTTATAATGAACACCGGGGAGCTGTTTTTT. It translates to CASSLEVIMNTGELFF. Using reference TRBV5-1 and TRBJ2-2 for the parts outside the CDR3, the full variable domain is KAGVTQTPRYLIKTRGQQVTLSCSPISGHRSVSWYQQTPGQGLQFLFEYFSETQRNKGNFPGRFSGRQFSNSRSEMNVSTLELGDSALYLCASSLEVIMNTGELFFGEGSRLTVL.

CDR3 DNA: TGTGCCAGCAGCTTAAACGTGAACACCGGGGAGCTGTTTTTT. It is translated as CASSLNVNTGELFF. The genes are TRBV7-8 and TRBJ2-2; unclear D gene. This CDR3 has 14 residues. Per germline, CDR1 SGHVS and CDR2 FQNEAQ. Trimming cost V 2 bases and J 1 base, with 5 bases left between them.

The chain is built from TRBV14 and TRBJ1-1; D unresolved. V gave up 1 base and J gave up 2 bases, with 8 bases separating them. The CDR3 has 14 amino acids. Germline V gene data show CDR1 as SGHDN and CDR2 as FVKESK. The CDR3 loop is CASSQVWTNTEAFF. The CDR3 bases are TGTGCCAGCAGCCAAGTCTGGACTAACACTGAAGCTTTCTTT.